This T cell receptor beta chain derives from a study of blood T cell repertoires in COVID-19. This table comes from immunoSEQ multiplex PCR, and its TCRdb copy is limited to in-frame clones, with some not included. The sample lists under 300,000 clones, around 90% seen once, with 0.99% in the top ten. Trimming removed 2 bases at V and 6 bases at J, with 19 bases between. CDR1 and CDR2 from the germline V gene are MRHNA and SNTAGT. This CDR3 is built from 16 residues. The genes are TRBV6-4 and TRBJ1-1; D may be TRBD1 (5 bases). This sequence was found in a woman aged 40-49 years who had recovered from COVID-19. Material for sequencing was peripheral blood. CDR3 in amino acids: CASSDPRTIQGAEAFF. In DNA form, the CDR3 reads TGTGCCAGCAGTGACCCGAGGACAATTCAAGGGGCTGAAGCTTTCTTT.